These T cell receptor beta chains were read from a single sample in a study of T cells after yellow fever vaccination. TCRdb reanalysed the 5' RACE reads using MiXCR and keeps one entry per CDR3 protein. Of 360,000 or so distinct CDR3 sequences listed, under 14% are singletons. This sample comprised PBMCs, obtained on the day of the first yellow fever vaccination. These TCRs come from a man between 18 and 35 years old who received the YFV17D yellow fever vaccine. Both conserved end residues are part of each CDR3. The D gene is left open where the match is weak. Expanded clones are given a class, and other clones once, few, many or no size at all.

>TRBJ1-2|.|.|TRBV3-1
TGTGCCAGCAGCGAGAGACAGGCTAATGGCTACACCTTC
CASSERQANGYTF
>TRBJ1-1|.|.|TRBV6-5
TGTGCCAGCAGTTACTCTGGGGCTCTGACTGAAGCTTTCTTT
CASSYSGALTEAFF
>TRBJ2-1|.|TRBD2|TRBV5-1
TGCGCCAGCAGCCTCCCTATGACGGGGGGCTCCTACAATGAGCAGTTCTTC
CASSLPMTGGSYNEQFF
>TRBJ1-6|few|TRBD1|TRBV5-1
TGCGCCAGCAGCTTGAGTTGGACAGGGCCAAATTCACCCCTCCACTTT
CASSLSWTGPNSPLHF
>TRBJ2-3|.|TRBD1|TRBV15
TGTGCCACCATCCGAGGATCCGGGACAGGGGGAACAGATACGCAGTATTTT
CATIRGSGTGGTDTQYF
>TRBJ2-1|few|.|TRBV7-9
TGTGCCAGCAACTATCGGGGAGGGGGCAATGAGCAGTTCTTC
CASNYRGGGNEQFF
>TRBJ1-3|.|TRBD1|TRBV12-3/TRBV12-4
TGTGCCAGCGGGGACAGGTGGTCTGGAAACACCATATATTTT
CASGDRWSGNTIYF
>TRBJ2-7|few|TRBD2|TRBV4-3
TGCGCCAGCAGCCAAGATATTGTTCCCCTAGCGGGGGGTAGGGAGCAGTACTTC
CASSQDIVPLAGGREQYF
>TRBJ1-5|few|.|TRBV4-2
TGTGCCAGCAGGACCTTCGGGGATAGCAATCAGCCCCAGCATTTT
CASRTFGDSNQPQHF
>TRBJ1-2|.|.|TRBV5-1
TGCGCCAGCACCACAGGTCCCCCTAACTATGGCTACACCTTC
CASTTGPPNYGYTF
>TRBJ2-5|few|TRBD2|TRBV6-5
TGTGCCAGCAGTTTGGCGGGGGAGTACCAAGAGACCCAGTACTTC
CASSLAGEYQETQYF
>TRBJ1-5|few|TRBD1|TRBV6-1
TGTGCCAGCAGTGCGGACAGGGGGCTTCAAAAGCCCCAGCATTTT
CASSADRGLQKPQHF
>TRBJ2-5|few|TRBD2|TRBV9
TGTGCCAGCAGCCCCGGGACTAGCAGACAAGAGACCCAGTACTTC
CASSPGTSRQETQYF
>TRBJ1-1|few|.|TRBV6-5
TGTGCCAGCAGTTACTCGCTACACGAGGGGTCGAACACTGAAGCTTTCTTT
CASSYSLHEGSNTEAFF
>TRBJ1-3|.|.|TRBV28
TGTGCCAGCAGTTGGCGGGGGGCACAGGGAAACACCATATATTTT
CASSWRGAQGNTIYF
>TRBJ1-2|many|.|TRBV5-1
TGCGCCAGCAGCTTGGGGACCCCCGAGGGGGGCTACACCTTC
CASSLGTPEGGYTF
>TRBJ1-1|few|TRBD1|TRBV6-1
TGTGCCAGCAGTGACGGACAGGGGGCATCGTACACTGAAGCTTTCTTT
CASSDGQGASYTEAFF
>TRBJ1-3|.|.|TRBV5-1
TGCGCCAGCAGCTTGACCCCGGCCTCTGGAAACACCATATATTTT
CASSLTPASGNTIYF
>TRBJ2-3|many|.|TRBV7-2
TGTGCCAGCAGGCCCCCAGGGGCGATAGATACGCAGTATTTT
CASRPPGAIDTQYF
>TRBJ1-1|few|TRBD1|TRBV10-3
TGTGCCATCAGTCCAACGGAGTCCGGGACAGGGGCTCTGAACACTGAAGCTTTCTTT
CAISPTESGTGALNTEAFF
>TRBJ2-5|few|.|TRBV18
TGTGCCAGCTCAACCCTGGAAGGATTCCAAGAGACCCAGTACTTC
CASSTLEGFQETQYF
>TRBJ2-7|once|.|TRBV20-1
TGCAGTGCTAGTCAGACGGGGGAGTCCTACGAGCAGTACTTC
CSASQTGESYEQYF
>TRBJ1-5|.|.|TRBV6-1
TGTGCCAGCAGCACCGGACTCCAGCAGCCCCAGCATTTT
CASSTGLQQPQHF
>TRBJ1-4|.|TRBD1|TRBV6-5
TGTGCCAGCAGTTACTTCGGCCCGGGACAGCTTGAAAAACTGTTTTTT
CASSYFGPGQLEKLFF
>TRBJ2-2|few|TRBD1|TRBV12-3/TRBV12-4
TGTGCCAGCAGCCGATTGCCCCTTACGGGACAGGGTAATGCCGGGGAGCTGTTTTTT
CASSRLPLTGQGNAGELFF
>TRBJ2-3|.|.|TRBV5-1
TGCGCCAGCAGCTACTCGGACGGTGGCACAGATACGCAGTATTTT
CASSYSDGGTDTQYF
>TRBJ2-1|.|.|TRBV19
TGTGCCAGTAGTATGAGCAGGGTCGGGTCCTACAATGAGCAGTTCTTC
CASSMSRVGSYNEQFF
>TRBJ1-1|few|.|TRBV7-2
TGTGCCAGCTCTGTCATGGACAGAATGAACACTGAAGCTTTCTTT
CASSVMDRMNTEAFF
>TRBJ1-2|.|.|TRBV5-1
TGCGCCAGCAGCACCCGGCAGGGCTTTGAAGGGTACACCTTC
CASSTRQGFEGYTF
>TRBJ2-7|few|TRBD1|TRBV4-3
TGCGCCAGCAGCCAAGCCCCAGGGGGTTCCTACGAGCAGTACTTC
CASSQAPGGSYEQYF
>TRBJ1-5|.|.|TRBV5-6
TGTGCCAGCAGCTTGTGGGGTTTGAATCAGCCCCAGCATTTT
CASSLWGLNQPQHF
>TRBJ1-2|once|.|TRBV5-1
TGCGCCAGCAGCGACCGGGACACGGGGTATGGGGGCTACACCTTC
CASSDRDTGYGGYTF
>TRBJ1-3|.|.|TRBV5-1
TGCGCCAGCAGCTTATTCCATTCTGGAAACACCATATATTTT
CASSLFHSGNTIYF
>TRBJ1-5|.|.|TRBV2
TGTGCCAGCAGTGTACGGGAGAACAATCAGCCCCAGCATTTT
CASSVRENNQPQHF
>TRBJ1-5|.|.|TRBV24-1
TGTGCCACCAGTGATTTTGGCAGTAAGGGGCCCCAGCATTTT
CATSDFGSKGPQHF
>TRBJ1-5|many|.|TRBV4-1
TGCGCCAGCAGCCAAGGGGCCGGGGGTTGGAATCAGCCCCAGCATTTT
CASSQGAGGWNQPQHF
>TRBJ2-1|few|TRBD2|TRBV4-3
TGCGCCAGCAGCCAGGGACTACCCGATGAGCAGTTCTTC
CASSQGLPDEQFF
>TRBJ1-1|few|.|TRBV5-1
TGCGCCAGCAGCTTGAAGTGGGATGGTACTGAAGCTTTCTTT
CASSLKWDGTEAFF
>TRBJ1-1|.|.|TRBV25-1
TGTGCCAGCAGTGAAGGTACAGGGATCGCTGAAGCTTTCTTT
CASSEGTGIAEAFF
>TRBJ2-3|few|.|TRBV4-1
TGCGCCAGCAGCCAAGATCAACCGGGGACTAGCACAGATACGCAGTATTTT
CASSQDQPGTSTDTQYF
>TRBJ1-1|few|TRBD1|TRBV27
TGTGCCAGCAGGGCCACAGGGGGCTACACTGAAGCTTTCTTT
CASRATGGYTEAFF
>TRBJ2-5|many|.|TRBV3-1
TGTGCCAGCAGCCTCGATGGTAGGAGGGAGACCCAGTACTTC
CASSLDGRRETQYF
>TRBJ2-3|many|.|TRBV5-6
TGTGCCAGCAGGCGAGGAGTAGCAGATACGCAGTATTTT
CASRRGVADTQYF